This TCR beta chain was captured in a study of OX40 agonist ivuxolimab in advanced cancers. About the research overall: Hepatocellular carcinoma, melanoma, renal cell or head and neck cancer occurred in dose-escalation patients. The study reported partial responses in three patients: one hepatocellular carcinoma, two cutaneous melanoma. Study observations and caveats: At 0.1 to 3.0 mg/kg, clonal expansion of CD4+ and CD8+ blood T cells had occurred by week 6. Among patients with partial responses at 0.1-3.0 mg/kg, clonal expansion was among the lowest.

In the case of this clone: The target antigen is unknown.

Profiled with immunoSEQ multiplex PCR; TCRdb holds only in-frame clones, not every one. Of about 100,000 clones in the sample, about 90% were seen once. V was shortened by 8 bases and J by 3 bases, with 5 bases between the two germline ends. The CDR3 length is 11 residues. Germline values: CDR1 MNHNS, CDR2 SASEGT. The material sequenced was CD4+ or CD8+ T cells sorted from blood, taken in a trial of the OX40 agonist ivuxolimab. The clonotype originates from an adult with an advanced solid tumor such as melanoma, head and neck, liver or kidney cancer. The chain uses TRBV6-1 and TRBJ2-4; D is undetermined. CDR3 DNA sequence: TGTGCCAGCCGAGTCAAAAACATTCAGTACTTC. It yields the protein CASRVKNIQYF.